This T cell receptor (beta chain) was captured in a study of control samples from healthy donors and cancer patients. Germline V gene sequence: CDR1 MDHEN, CDR2 SYDVKM. This CDR3 contains 13 residues. Trimming cost V 5 bases and J 5 bases, with 9 bases left between them. Assay used: immunoSEQ multiplex PCR; TCRdb lists only in-frame clones, some missing. The sample has fewer than 500,000 clones; around nine tenths are singletons. The sequence was collected from a man aged 35-49 years with head and neck cancer. The chain combines TRBV28 with TRBJ2-2, with D maybe TRBD1 (6 bases). The sequencing sample was made of PBMCs. The CDR3 region has the DNA TGTGCCAGCAGTAGGGGGTCTACCGGGGAGCTGTTTTTT. It is translated as CASSRGSTGELFF.